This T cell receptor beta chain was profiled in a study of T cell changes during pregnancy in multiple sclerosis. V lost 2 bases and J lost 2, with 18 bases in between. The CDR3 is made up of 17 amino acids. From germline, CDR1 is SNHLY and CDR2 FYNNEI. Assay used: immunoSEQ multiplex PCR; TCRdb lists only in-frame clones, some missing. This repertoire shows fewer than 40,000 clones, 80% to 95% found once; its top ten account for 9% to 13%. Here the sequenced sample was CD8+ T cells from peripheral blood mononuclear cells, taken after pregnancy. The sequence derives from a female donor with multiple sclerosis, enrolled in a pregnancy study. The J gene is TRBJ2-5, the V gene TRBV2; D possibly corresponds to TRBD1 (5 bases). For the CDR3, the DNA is TGTGCCAGCAGTGAATGGTCCCTGGGGCTGATACAAGAGACCCAGTACTTC. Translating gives CASSEWSLGLIQETQYF.